Detailed here is one T cell receptor (beta chain). Antigen unknown. This sample is drawn from a study of CD8 T cells in ankylosing spondylitis. Findings of the study overall: Several of the motif variants were reported before in synovial fluid and blood from reactive arthritis. There was reportedly significant enrichment of clones that were disease-linked in matched ankylosing spondylitis synovial fluid. Ankylosing spondylitis blood seemed to carry a telltale TCR beta motif made of several highly homologous variants.

Libraries for TCR beta were made by quantitative 5'-RACE with molecular barcodes. TCRdb recomputed calls from the 5' RACE reads with MiXCR, one row per CDR3 protein. Among some 200,000 distinct CDR3 sequences listed, roughly 13% were seen once. The sample consisted of blood, either unsorted or a sorted T cell fraction (not recorded which). The source of this sequence is a male donor with ankylosing spondylitis or in good health (not recorded which).

The CDR3: CSASGPEQYF. The CDR3 nucleotides read TGCAGTGCTAGCGGACCCGAGCAGTACTTC. The V gene is TRBV20-1, the J gene TRBJ2-7; D unresolved. Germline assignment: CDR1 DFQATT and CDR2 SNEGSKA (reference sequence). The CDR3 length is 10 residues. V was shortened by 3 bases and J by 6 bases, with 6 bases between the two germline ends.